These 17 T cell receptor beta chains were all obtained from the same sample, sequenced in a study of blood T cell repertoires in COVID-19. Sequencing was performed with immunoSEQ multiplex PCR; in TCRdb, only in-frame clones are kept and a portion is missing. The sample lists around 120,000 clones; over 80% were seen once. The sample taken for sequencing was peripheral blood. These receptors all stem from a woman in her 70s with acute or convalescent COVID-19.

V usage is TRBV5-1 and J usage is TRBJ1-2; D not certain. Germline values: CDR1 SGHRS, CDR2 YFSETQ. The V end lost 4 bases, the J end lost 6 bases, and 10 bases lay between the germline ends. This CDR3 is 12 amino acids long. CDR3 sequence reads: CASSPGKDGYTF. The DNA for the CDR3 is TGCGCCAGCAGCCCGGGGAAAGATGGCTACACCTTC.

The chain uses TRBV10-3 and TRBJ2-6; unclear D gene. Trimming removed 8 bases at V and 2 bases at J, with 7 bases between. This CDR3 spans 13 amino acids. The germline V gene has CDR1 ENHRY and CDR2 SYGVKD. The chain's CDR3 is CAIGEAGANVLTF. DNA for the CDR3: TGTGCCATCGGAGAGGCTGGGGCCAACGTCCTGACTTTC.

The chain joins TRBV10-1 to TRBJ2-7; 12 nucleotides line up with TRBD2. The CDR3 loop spans 15 amino acids. The germline CDR1 and CDR2 sequences are WNHNN and SYGVQD (reference sequence). Unmatched junction bases numbered 4, after V lost 4 bases and J lost 3 bases. In DNA, the CDR3 is TGCGCCAGCAGTGCCGGGACTAGCGGGCTCTACGAGCAGTACTTC. Protein product: CASSAGTSGLYEQYF.

This chain joins TRBV6-6 and TRBJ1-6; possibly TRBD1 for D (5 bases). The CDR3 is made up of 11 amino acids. CDR1 and CDR2 from the germline V gene are MNHNY and SVGAGI (reference sequence). Trimming removed 7 bases at V and 9 bases at J, with 7 bases between. CDR3 bases: TGTGCCAGCACCGGGGGTTCACCCCTCCACTTT. Translation: CASTGGSPLHF.

The rearrangement links TRBV2 to TRBJ2-1; 10 bases are shared with TRBD1. The CDR3 contains 14 residues. Germline CDR1 SNHLY, CDR2 FYNNEI. The V and J ends lost 6 bases and 7 bases, in that order; junction bases with no gene match: 6. The CDR3 nucleotides are TGTGCCAGCAGCGAGGACAGGGGGAGTAATGAGCAGTTCTTC. Its protein product is CASSEDRGSNEQFF.

This clone was observed a single time. The chain carries TRBV30 and TRBJ2-6, with no clear D. Germline V gene lookup returns CDR1 GTSNPN and CDR2 SVGIG (reference sequence). Trimming cost V 0 bases and J 5 bases, with 14 bases left between them. CDR3 length: 16 amino acids. In nucleotides, the CDR3 is TGTGCCTGGAGTGTACGACACACCAATAGGGCCAACGTCCTGACTTTC. It yields the protein CAWSVRHTNRANVLTF. Filled out from reference TRBV30 and TRBJ2-6, the complete variable domain reads SQTIHQWPATLVQPVGSPLSLECTVEGTSNPNLYWYRQAAGRGLQLLFYSVGIGQISSEVPQNLSASRPQDRQFILSSKKLLLSDSGFYLCAWSVRHTNRANVLTFGAGSRLTVL.

The chain combines TRBV19 with TRBJ1-3; possible D gene TRBD1, 6 bases. Trimming took 3 bases from V and 3 from J, leaving 12 bases between them. Per germline, CDR1 LNHDA and CDR2 SQIVND (reference sequence). The CDR3 loop spans 15 amino acids. The CDR3 bases are TGTGCCAGTAGTATTACAGGGTCGGGTGGAAACACCATATATTTT. Protein: CASSITGSGGNTIYF.

This clone was recorded only once. The V call is TRBV28, the J call TRBJ1-1, with TRBD1 as a possible D gene (6 bases). Per the germline V gene, CDR1 is MDHEN and CDR2 is SYDVKM. With 7 bases removed from V and 1 base from J, the gap between germline ends came to 16 bases. The CDR3 length is 15 residues. The CDR3 nucleotides read TGTGCCAGCAACCTCTCCGACAGGAGGAACACTGAAGCTTTCTTT. Translated, it gives CASNLSDRRNTEAFF.

The chain uses TRBV24-1 and TRBJ1-5; perhaps TRBD1 as D (6 bases). This CDR3 has 14 residues. V gave up 6 bases and J gave up 4 bases, with 12 bases separating them. Germline values: CDR1 KGHDR, CDR2 SFDVKD. CDR3 nucleotides: TGTGCCACCAGTACGGACAGACTAAATCAGCCCCAGCATTTT. Protein sequence: CATSTDRLNQPQHF.

This sequence joins TRBV5-5 and TRBJ2-7; a possible D gene is TRBD2 (6 bases). The CDR3 totals 14 residues. CDR1 is SGHKS, CDR2 YYEKEE, per germline (reference sequence). With 4 bases removed from V and 0 bases from J, the gap between germline ends came to 11 bases. The CDR3 spells CASSGGLYSYEQYF. In nucleotides, the CDR3 is TGTGCCAGCAGCGGCGGACTATACTCCTACGAGCAGTACTTC.

The chain is built from TRBV14 and TRBJ2-5; D gene unclear. CDR3 length: 15 amino acids. From germline, CDR1 is SGHDN and CDR2 FVKESK. Between the trimmed V and J ends, which lost 0 bases and 2 bases, there was a span of 10 bases. CDR3: CASSQDPPAQETQYF. The DNA of the CDR3 is TGTGCCAGCAGCCAAGATCCTCCAGCGCAAGAGACCCAGTACTTC.

The chain has TRBV6-5 and TRBJ1-4, with D tentatively TRBD1 (5 bases). The CDR3 loop spans 14 amino acids. V was cut by 6 bases and J by 9 bases, with 17 bases left in between. Germline CDR1 reads MNHEY; CDR2 reads SVGAGI. In nucleotides, the CDR3 is TGTGCCAGCAGACCCCTTGGGGCGGTACAAAAACTGTTTTTT. Translating gives CASRPLGAVQKLFF.

Only one count was recorded for this clone. The chain employs TRBV5-6 and TRBJ2-5, with TRBD2 identical over 7 bases. Germline-derived CDR1 and CDR2 are SGHDT and YYEEEE. The CDR3 loop spans 13 amino acids. V dropped 5 bases and J dropped 3; count of bases not matched to a gene: 4. The CDR3 sequence: CASSWGGKETQYF. Here the CDR3 DNA reads TGTGCCAGCAGTTGGGGAGGGAAAGAGACCCAGTACTTC.

J is TRBJ2-2 and V is TRBV24-1, with 7 bases aligning to TRBD1. The CDR3 has 16 residues. Trimming removed 4 bases from V and 5 bases from J; junction bases left unmatched: 9. The germline V gene encodes CDR1 KGHDR and CDR2 SFDVKD. The CDR3, as DNA: TGTGCCACCAGTGAATGGACAGGCCTTGGGACCGGGGAGCTGTTTTTT. Residues: CATSEWTGLGTGELFF.

V gene TRBV21-1 combines with J gene TRBJ1-1; the table's D gene call, TRBD1, was not cross checked with the DNA. TRBV21-1 has pseudogene status. The CDR3 runs 15 residues. Here the CDR3 reads CASTAQGAVNTEAFF. The CDR3 DNA is TGTGCCAGCACCGCCCAGGGGGCCGTGAACACTGAAGCTTTCTTT.

V usage is TRBV28 and J usage is TRBJ1-5; possible D gene TRBD1, 6 bases. The CDR3 length is 15 residues. Trimming removed 3 bases at V and 1 base at J, with 10 bases between. Germline CDR1 and CDR2: MDHEN and SYDVKM. The CDR3 DNA sequence: TGTGCCAGCAGTTTGCCTACAGGGAGCAATCAGCCCCAGCATTTT. Amino acids: CASSLPTGSNQPQHF.

V usage is TRBV9 and J usage is TRBJ2-2; D might be TRBD1 (5 bases). The CDR3 loop spans 14 amino acids. CDR1 and CDR2 from the germline V gene are SGDLS and YYNGEE. The ends were cut back, 6 bases at V and 6 bases at J, with 15 bases in the middle. CDR3 in amino acids: CASTDPRAPGELFF. The CDR3 region has the DNA TGTGCCAGCACTGACCCCAGGGCTCCCGGGGAGCTGTTTTTT.